This T cell receptor beta chain was recorded in a study of blood T cell repertoires in COVID-19. CDR3 length: 13 amino acids. Germline CDR1 reads LGHDT; CDR2 reads YNNKEL (reference sequence). V lost 7 bases, J lost 4 bases, and 10 bases lay in between. Assignment of participants to cohorts was predicated upon participant-reported clinical history. The data were produced by immunoSEQ multiplex PCR, yet TCRdb's version contains in-frame clones alone and is incomplete. The data hold roughly 160,000 clones, with 80% to 85% observed a single time. The V gene is TRBV3-1 (or the pseudogene TRBV3-2), the J gene TRBJ2-2; D is perhaps TRBD1 (6 bases). The sample consisted of PBMCs or T cells enriched from blood (not recorded which). The TCR sequence derives from a woman in her sixties who had recovered from COVID-19. CDR3 loop: CASTDRPTGELFF. In DNA form, the CDR3 reads TGTGCCAGCACCGACAGGCCCACCGGGGAGCTGTTTTTT.